What follows is one T cell receptor beta chain and its context. This specimen comes from a study of Ad26.COV2.S vaccination and SARS-CoV-2 variants. Treatment given: approximately 18 received Ad26.COV2.S at low or high dose, single or two shots; roughly five received placebo; per-sample allocation not given. Samples were taken on day 63 after the first vaccine or placebo injection. An adult donor aged 18-55 years was enrolled in Boston. The CDR3 contains 13 residues. V lost 0 bases and J 4 bases, leaving 4 bases between the germline ends. Germline V gene lookup returns CDR1 MGHRA and CDR2 YSYEKL. TCRdb's table, derived via immunoSEQ multiplex PCR, lists solely in-frame clones and lacks some. The repertoire holds under 550,000 clones, around 90% seen once, with 12% in the top ten.

Here the sequenced sample was peripheral blood, taken in a trial of Ad26.COV2.S vaccine versus placebo. This receptor was obtained from a person between 18 and 59 years old who received the Ad26.COV2.S COVID-19 vaccine or a placebo. The rearrangement links TRBV4-1 to TRBJ1-5; D not certain. CDR3 nucleotide sequence: TGCGCCAGCAGCCAAGATATAAATCAGCCCCAGCATTTT. Residues: CASSQDINQPQHF.